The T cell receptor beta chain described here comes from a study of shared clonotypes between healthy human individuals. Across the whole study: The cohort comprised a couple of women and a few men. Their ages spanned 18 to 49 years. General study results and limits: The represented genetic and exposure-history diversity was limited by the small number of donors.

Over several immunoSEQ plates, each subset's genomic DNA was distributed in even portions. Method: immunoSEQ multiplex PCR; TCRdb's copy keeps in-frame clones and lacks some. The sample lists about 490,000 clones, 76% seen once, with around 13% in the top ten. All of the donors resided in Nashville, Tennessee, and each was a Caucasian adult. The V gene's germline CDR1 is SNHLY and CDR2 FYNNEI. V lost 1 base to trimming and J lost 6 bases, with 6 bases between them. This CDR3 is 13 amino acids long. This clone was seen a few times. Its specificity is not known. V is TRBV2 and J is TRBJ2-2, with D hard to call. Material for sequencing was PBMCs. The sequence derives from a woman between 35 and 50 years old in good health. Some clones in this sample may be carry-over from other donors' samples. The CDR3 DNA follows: TGTGCCAGCAGTGAAGGACGGTCCGGGGAGCTGTTTTTT. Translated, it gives CASSEGRSGELFF.